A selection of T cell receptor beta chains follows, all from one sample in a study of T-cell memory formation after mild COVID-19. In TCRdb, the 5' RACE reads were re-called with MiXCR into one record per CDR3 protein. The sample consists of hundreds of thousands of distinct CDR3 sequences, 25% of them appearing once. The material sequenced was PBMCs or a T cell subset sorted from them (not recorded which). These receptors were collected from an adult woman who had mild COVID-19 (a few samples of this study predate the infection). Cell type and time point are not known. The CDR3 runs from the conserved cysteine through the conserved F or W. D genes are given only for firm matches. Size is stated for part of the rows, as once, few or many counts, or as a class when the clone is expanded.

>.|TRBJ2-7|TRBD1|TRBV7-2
TGTGCCATTACGAAAGGGACAGTCTACGAGCAGTACTTC
CAITKGTVYEQYF
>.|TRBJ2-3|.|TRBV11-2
TGTGCCAGCACATTGGCTACAGATACGCAGTATTTT
CASTLATDTQYF
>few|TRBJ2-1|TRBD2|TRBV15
TGTGCCACCAGTTCAGCGGGAGGATACAATGAGCAGTTCTTC
CATSSAGGYNEQFF
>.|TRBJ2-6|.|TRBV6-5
TGTGCCAGCACTTGGACAGCCAGCTCTGGGGCCAACGTCCTGACTTTC
CASTWTASSGANVLTF
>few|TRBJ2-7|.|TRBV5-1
TGCGCCAGCAGCTTGGCAGACAGAATAAGGCCAGGCGAGCAGTACTTC
CASSLADRIRPGEQYF
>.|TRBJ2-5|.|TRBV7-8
TGTGCCAGCAGCCCAAGATTCGGGTTCGATGGAGAGACCCAGTACTTC
CASSPRFGFDGETQYF
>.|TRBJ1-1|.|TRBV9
TGTGCCAGCAGCGAAGGCAGGGTGGGGAGAACTGAAGCTTTCTTT
CASSEGRVGRTEAFF
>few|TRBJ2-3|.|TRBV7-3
TGTGCCAGCAGCCCCCAAGGCGGGGTAGGAGATACGCAGTATTTT
CASSPQGGVGDTQYF
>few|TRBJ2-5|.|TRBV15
TGTGCCACCAGCAGAGATAATAGTGTCCAAGAGACCCAGTACTTC
CATSRDNSVQETQYF
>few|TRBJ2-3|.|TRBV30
TGTGCCTGGAGGTCCTTATTGGCGGCCGATCGGGATACGCAGTATTTT
CAWRSLLAADRDTQYF
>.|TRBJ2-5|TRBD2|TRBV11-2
TGTGCCAGCAGCTGGGGACTAGCGGGAGTAGAGACCCAGTACTTC
CASSWGLAGVETQYF
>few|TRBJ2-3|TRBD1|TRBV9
TGTGCCAGCAGCTTCACAGGGGGCGGCCCCACAGATACGCAGTATTTT
CASSFTGGGPTDTQYF
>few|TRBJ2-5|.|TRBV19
TGTGCCAGTAGTATCTGGAGGGGACAAGAGACCCAGTACTTC
CASSIWRGQETQYF
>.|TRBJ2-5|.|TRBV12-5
TGTGCTAGTGGTTTGGCGCCCCAGCGAGGGGGAGAGACCCAGTACTTC
CASGLAPQRGGETQYF
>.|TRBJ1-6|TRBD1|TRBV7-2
TGTGCCAGCAGCTCCAACACAGGGGGCTCTTCACCCCTCCACTTT
CASSSNTGGSSPLHF
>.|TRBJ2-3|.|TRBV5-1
TGCGCCAGCAGCTCCGGACACCACGGCACAGATACGCAGTATTTT
CASSSGHHGTDTQYF
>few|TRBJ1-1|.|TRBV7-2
TGTGCCAGCAGCCCCACCATCCAGAGTGAAGCTTTCTTT
CASSPTIQSEAFF
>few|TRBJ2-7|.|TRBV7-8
TGTGCCAGCAGCTTAGCTGGATTCCGGCAGTACTTC
CASSLAGFRQYF
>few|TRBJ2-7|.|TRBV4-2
TGTGCCAGCAGCCAAGATACAGAGCAGTACTTC
CASSQDTEQYF
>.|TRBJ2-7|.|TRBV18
TGTGCCAGCTCACCCTTAACTACAGGGCCCTTGACCTACGAGCAGTACTTC
CASSPLTTGPLTYEQYF
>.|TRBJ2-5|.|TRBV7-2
TGTGCCAGCAGCTTAAACAGACAAGAGACCCAGTACTTC
CASSLNRQETQYF
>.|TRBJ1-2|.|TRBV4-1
TGCGCCAGCAGCCAAGAAATCGGCTGGGATGGCTACACCTTC
CASSQEIGWDGYTF
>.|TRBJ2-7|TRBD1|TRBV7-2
TGTGCCAGCAGCTACGACAGGGGGCGAGCCTACGAGCAGTACTTC
CASSYDRGRAYEQYF
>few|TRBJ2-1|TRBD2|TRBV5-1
TGCGCCAGCAGCTATTGGACTAGCGGGAGGAGTCATGAGCAGTTCTTC
CASSYWTSGRSHEQFF
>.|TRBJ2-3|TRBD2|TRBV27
TGTGCCAGCAGTTGGACTAGCGGGGGAACAGATACGCAGTATTTT
CASSWTSGGTDTQYF
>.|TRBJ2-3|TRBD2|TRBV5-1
TGCGCCAGCATCCCCCTAGCGGGGGCGGGTACGCAGTATTTT
CASIPLAGAGTQYF
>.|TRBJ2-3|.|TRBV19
TGTGCCAGTAGTACCGTTAGCACAGATACGCAGTATTTT
CASSTVSTDTQYF
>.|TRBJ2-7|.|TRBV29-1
TGCAGCGTTGAAGAGGCTAGTAGCTACGAGCAGTACTTC
CSVEEASSYEQYF
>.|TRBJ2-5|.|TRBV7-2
TGTGCCAGCAGCTTAGACGGACCTACAGGGCCTGGTGAGACCCAGTACTTC
CASSLDGPTGPGETQYF
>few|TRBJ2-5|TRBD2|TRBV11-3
TGTGCCAGCAGCCGAGGACTAGCGGGGGGGAAAGAGACCCAGTACTTC
CASSRGLAGGKETQYF
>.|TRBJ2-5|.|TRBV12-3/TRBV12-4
TGTGCCAGCAGTGTCCACAGGGGGGGGATGGAGACCCAGTACTTC
CASSVHRGGMETQYF
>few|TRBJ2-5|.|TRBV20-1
TGCAGTGCTAGAGATGCCTCGCTGAGGGGCGAGACCCAGTACTTC
CSARDASLRGETQYF
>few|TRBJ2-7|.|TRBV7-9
TGTGCCAGCAGCGCCAACAACTACGAGCAGTACTTC
CASSANNYEQYF
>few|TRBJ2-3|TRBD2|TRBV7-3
TGTGCCAGCAGTCCACTAGCGGGATTCACAGATACGCAGTATTTT
CASSPLAGFTDTQYF
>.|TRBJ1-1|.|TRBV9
TGTGCCAGCAGCGTAGAGGGTGGAGGGAGCAGGGCTTTCTTT
CASSVEGGGSRAFF